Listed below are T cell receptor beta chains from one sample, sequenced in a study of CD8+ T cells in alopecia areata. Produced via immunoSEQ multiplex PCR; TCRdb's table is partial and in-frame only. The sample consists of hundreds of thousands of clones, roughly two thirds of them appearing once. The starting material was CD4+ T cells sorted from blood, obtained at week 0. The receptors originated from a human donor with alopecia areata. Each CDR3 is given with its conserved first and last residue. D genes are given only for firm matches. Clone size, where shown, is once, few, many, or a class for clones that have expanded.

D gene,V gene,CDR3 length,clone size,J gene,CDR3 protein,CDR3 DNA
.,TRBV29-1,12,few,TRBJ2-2,CSVDGPTGELFF,TGCAGCGTTGACGGTCCGACCGGGGAGCTGTTTTTT
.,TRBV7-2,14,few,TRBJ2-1,CASSLSRARNEQFF,TGTGCCAGCAGCTTATCAAGGGCGCGCAATGAGCAGTTCTTC
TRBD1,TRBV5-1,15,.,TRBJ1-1,CASSARTGLNTEAFF,TGCGCCAGCAGCGCAAGGACAGGCTTGAACACTGAAGCTTTCTTT
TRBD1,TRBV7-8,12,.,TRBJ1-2,CASSSMGQYYTF,TGTGCCAGCAGCTCTATGGGACAGTACTACACCTTC
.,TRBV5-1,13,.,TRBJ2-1,CASRDQGSSEQFF,TGCGCCAGCCGGGACCAGGGGTCGAGTGAGCAGTTCTTC
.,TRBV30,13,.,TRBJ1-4,CAWRWPGFEKLFF,TGTGCCTGGAGGTGGCCAGGCTTTGAAAAACTGTTTTTT
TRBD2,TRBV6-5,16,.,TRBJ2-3,CASSYSTSGGPDTQYF,TGTGCCAGCAGTTACTCGACTAGCGGGGGTCCAGATACGCAGTATTTT
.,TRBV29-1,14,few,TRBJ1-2,CSVEFHTVGYGYTF,TGCAGCGTTGAATTTCACACCGTCGGCTATGGCTACACCTTC
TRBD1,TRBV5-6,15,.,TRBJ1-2,CASSHPTGDTYGYTF,TGTGCCAGCAGCCATCCGACAGGGGACACCTATGGCTACACCTTC
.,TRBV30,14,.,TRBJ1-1,CAWSVAMKDTEAFF,TGTGCCTGGAGTGTAGCCATGAAGGACACTGAAGCTTTCTTT
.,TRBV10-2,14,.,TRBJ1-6,CASRILGGRSPLHF,TGCGCCAGCAGGATCCTTGGGGGGCGTTCACCCCTCCACTTT
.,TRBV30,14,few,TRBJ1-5,CAWCPGSGNQPQHF,TGTGCCTGGTGCCCCGGGTCGGGCAATCAGCCCCAGCATTTT
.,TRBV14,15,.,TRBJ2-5,CASSQGPGRQETQYF,TGTGCCAGCAGCCAAGGTCCGGGACGGCAAGAGACCCAGTACTTC
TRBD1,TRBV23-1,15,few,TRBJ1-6,CASSHPGQGDSPLHF,TGCGCCAGCAGTCACCCGGGACAGGGGGATTCACCCCTCCACTTT
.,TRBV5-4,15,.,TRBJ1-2,CASSSGRRGDYGYTF,TGTGCCAGCAGTTCCGGGAGAAGGGGAGACTATGGCTACACCTTC
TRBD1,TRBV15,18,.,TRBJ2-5,CATSRVGWETGGRETQYF,TGTGCCACCAGCAGAGTGGGGTGGGAGACAGGGGGCAGAGAGACCCAGTACTTC
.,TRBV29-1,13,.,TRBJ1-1,CSVVGRMNTEAFF,TGCAGCGTTGTGGGCAGGATGAACACTGAAGCTTTCTTT
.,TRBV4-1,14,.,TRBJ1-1,CASSHPGKATEAFF,TGCGCCAGCAGCCATCCGGGCAAGGCCACTGAAGCTTTCTTT
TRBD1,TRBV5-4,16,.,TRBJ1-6,CASSLGGGSYNSPLHF,TGTGCCAGCAGCTTGGGAGGGGGCTCATATAATTCACCCCTCCACTTT
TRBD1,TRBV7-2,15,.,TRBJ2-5,CASSKQTGPQETQYF,TGTGCCAGCAGCAAACAGACAGGGCCACAAGAGACCCAGTACTTC
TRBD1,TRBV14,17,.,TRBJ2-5,CASSQNPGGTGGSPQYF,TGTGCCAGCAGCCAAAATCCTGGCGGGACAGGCGGTTCCCCCCAGTACTTC
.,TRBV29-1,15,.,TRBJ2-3,CSVGGWQGSTDTQYF,TGCAGCGTGGGCGGGTGGCAGGGGTCAACAGATACGCAGTATTTT
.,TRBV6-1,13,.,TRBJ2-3,CASRRRITDTQYF,TGTGCCAGCAGAAGACGGATCACAGATACGCAGTATTTT
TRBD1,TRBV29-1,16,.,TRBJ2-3,CSVGGRQGARTDTQYF,TGCAGCGTTGGGGGACGACAGGGGGCAAGGACAGATACGCAGTATTTT
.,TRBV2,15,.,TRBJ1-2,CASSFIISGDYGYTF,TGTGCCAGCAGTTTTATTATTTCTGGGGACTATGGCTACACCTTC
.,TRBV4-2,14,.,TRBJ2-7,CASSQYGGSYEQYF,TGTGCCAGCAGCCAGTATGGCGGATCCTACGAGCAGTACTTC
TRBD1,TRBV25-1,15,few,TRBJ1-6,CASSEPTGGISPLHF,TGTGCCAGCAGTGAACCGACAGGGGGTATTTCACCCCTCCACTTT
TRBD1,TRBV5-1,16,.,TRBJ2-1,CASSLAGQGAYNEQFF,TGCGCCAGCAGCTTGGCGGGACAGGGGGCGTACAATGAGCAGTTCTTC
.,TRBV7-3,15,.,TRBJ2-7,CASSLNPGVNYEQYF,TGTGCCAGCAGCTTAAATCCGGGAGTGAACTACGAGCAGTACTTC
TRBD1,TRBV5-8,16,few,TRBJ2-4,CASSLPGGRSKNIQYF,TGTGCCAGCAGCTTGCCAGGGGGTCGATCCAAAAACATTCAGTACTTC
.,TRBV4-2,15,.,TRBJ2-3,CASSQVGPSTDTQYF,TGTGCCAGCAGCCAAGTGGGCCCGAGCACAGATACGCAGTATTTT
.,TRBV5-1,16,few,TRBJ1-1,CASSFGHLGTMTEAFF,TGCGCCAGCAGCTTCGGACACCTCGGTACGATGACTGAAGCTTTCTTT
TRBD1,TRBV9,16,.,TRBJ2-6,CASSDPQGAGANVLTF,TGTGCCAGCAGCGACCCCCAGGGGGCCGGGGCCAACGTCCTGACTTTC
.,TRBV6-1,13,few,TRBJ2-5,CALQTLTGETQYF,TGTGCCCTCCAAACCTTAACAGGGGAGACCCAGTACTTC
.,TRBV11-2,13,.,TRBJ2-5,CASSPGQQETQYF,TGTGCCAGCAGCCCAGGACAGCAAGAGACCCAGTACTTC
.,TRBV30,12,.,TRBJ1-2,CARSPRSDGYTF,TGTGCCCGGAGTCCTCGGTCGGATGGCTACACCTTC
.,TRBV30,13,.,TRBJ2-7,CAWSSGVPYEQYF,TGTGCCTGGAGTTCTGGGGTTCCCTACGAGCAGTACTTC
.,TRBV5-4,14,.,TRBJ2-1,CASSLPNNYNEQFF,TGTGCCAGCAGCTTGCCAAACAACTACAATGAGCAGTTCTTC
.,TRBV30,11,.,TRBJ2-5,CAWTNQETQYF,TGTGCCTGGACCAACCAAGAGACCCAGTACTTC
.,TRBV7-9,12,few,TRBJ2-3,CASSLEGDTQYF,TGTGCCAGCAGCTTAGAGGGCGATACGCAGTATTTT
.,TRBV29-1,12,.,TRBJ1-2,CSGSLDNYGYTF,TGCAGCGGTTCACTGGACAACTATGGCTACACCTTC